The 3 T cell receptor beta chains below come from one sample, sequenced in a study of blood T cell repertoires in COVID-19. Libraries were prepared by immunoSEQ multiplex PCR; TCRdb keeps only in-frame clonotypes and omits some of them. The table records some 120,000 clones, around 77% of them present only once. Material for sequencing was peripheral blood. These receptors were obtained from a human donor in a cohort sampled during active COVID-19.

In this sample, this clone turned up once. The gene calls are TRBV7-9 and TRBJ2-2; 10 bases line up with TRBD2. The CDR3 runs 15 residues. J was trimmed by 2 bases and V by 6 bases; bases with no gene match: 3. CDR1 SEHNR and CDR2 FQNEAQ come from the germline V gene (reference sequence). DNA of the CDR3: TGTGCCAGCAGGGCTAGCGGGGGAAACACCGGGGAGCTGTTTTTT. This translates into CASRASGGNTGELFF. Full variable domain (remainder filled in from reference TRBV7-9 and TRBJ2-2): DTGVSQNPRHKITKRGQNVTFRCDPISEHNRLYWYRQTLGQGPEFLTYFQNEAQLEKSRLLSDRFSAERPKGSFSTLEIQRTEQGDSAMYLCASRASGGNTGELFFGEGSRLTVL.

This clone has just a few counts. V usage is TRBV2 and J usage is TRBJ1-1; D remains unclear. CDR1 is SNHLY, CDR2 FYNNEI, per germline. This CDR3 region has 13 residues. V was shortened by 6 bases and J by 2 bases, with 10 bases between the two germline ends. This CDR3 reads CASRAGINTEAFF. The CDR3 DNA follows: TGTGCCAGCAGGGCCGGGATCAACACTGAAGCTTTCTTT.

This rearrangement joins TRBV27 to TRBJ1-4; no definite D call. CDR1 MNHEY and CDR2 SMNVEV come from the germline V gene (reference sequence). The CDR3 consists of 15 residues. Deletions cut 3 bases from V and 4 bases from J, with 12 bases between. The CDR3 DNA reads as TGTGCCAGCAGTTTCACGGGGTCGGTTAATGAAAAACTGTTTTTT. It specifies CASSFTGSVNEKLFF.